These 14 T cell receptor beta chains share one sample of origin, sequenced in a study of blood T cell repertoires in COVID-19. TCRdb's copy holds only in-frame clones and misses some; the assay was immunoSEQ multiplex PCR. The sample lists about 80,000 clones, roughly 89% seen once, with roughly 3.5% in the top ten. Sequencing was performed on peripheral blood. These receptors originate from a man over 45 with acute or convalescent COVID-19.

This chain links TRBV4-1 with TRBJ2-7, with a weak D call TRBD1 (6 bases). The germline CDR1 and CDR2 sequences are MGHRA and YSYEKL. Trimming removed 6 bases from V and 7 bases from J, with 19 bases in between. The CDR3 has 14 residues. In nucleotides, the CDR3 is TGCGCCAGCAGACAAAAGGACATTACAGGGGAGCAGTACTTC. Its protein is CASRQKDITGEQYF.

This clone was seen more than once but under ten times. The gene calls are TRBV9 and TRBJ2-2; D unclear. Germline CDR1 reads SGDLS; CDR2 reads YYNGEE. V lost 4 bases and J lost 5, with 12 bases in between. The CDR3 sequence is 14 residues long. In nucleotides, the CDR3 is TGTGCCAGCAGCTCACGAACCGAGACCGGGGAGCTGTTTTTT. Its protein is CASSSRTETGELFF.

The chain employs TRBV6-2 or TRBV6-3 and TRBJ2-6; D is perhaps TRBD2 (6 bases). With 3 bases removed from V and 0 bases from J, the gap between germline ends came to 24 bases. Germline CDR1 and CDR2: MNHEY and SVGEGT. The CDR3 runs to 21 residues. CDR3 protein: CASSYGRHRGVLGSGANVLTF. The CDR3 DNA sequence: TGTGCCAGCAGTTATGGACGGCACCGCGGGGTATTAGGCTCTGGGGCCAACGTCCTGACTTTC.

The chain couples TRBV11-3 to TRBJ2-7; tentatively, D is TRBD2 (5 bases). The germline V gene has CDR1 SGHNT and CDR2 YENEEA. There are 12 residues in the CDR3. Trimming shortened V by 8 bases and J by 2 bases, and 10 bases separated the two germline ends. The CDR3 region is CASAGSTYEQYF. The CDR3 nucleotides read TGTGCCAGCGCGGGCAGTACCTACGAGCAGTACTTC.

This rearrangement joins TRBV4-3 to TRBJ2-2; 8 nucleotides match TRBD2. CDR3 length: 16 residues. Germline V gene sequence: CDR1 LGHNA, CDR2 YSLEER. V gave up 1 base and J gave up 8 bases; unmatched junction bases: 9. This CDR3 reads CASSQGRLARHGELFF. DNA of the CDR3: TGCGCCAGCAGCCAAGGGAGACTAGCGAGGCATGGGGAGCTGTTTTTT.

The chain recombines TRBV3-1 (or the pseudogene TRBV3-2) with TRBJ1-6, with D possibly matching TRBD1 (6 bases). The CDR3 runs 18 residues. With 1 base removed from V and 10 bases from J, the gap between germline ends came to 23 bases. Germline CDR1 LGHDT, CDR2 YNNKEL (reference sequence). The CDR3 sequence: CASSQVPPYGGRDSPLHF. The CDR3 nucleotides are TGTGCCAGCAGCCAAGTTCCGCCTTACGGGGGGCGCGACTCACCCCTCCACTTT.

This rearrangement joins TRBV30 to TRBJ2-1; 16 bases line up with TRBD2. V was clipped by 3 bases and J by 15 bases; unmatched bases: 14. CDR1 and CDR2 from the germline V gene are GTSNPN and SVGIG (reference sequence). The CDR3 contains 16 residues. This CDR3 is CAWSSPGTSGGAIPFF. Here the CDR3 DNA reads TGTGCCTGGAGCTCCCCCGGGACTAGCGGGGGGGCCATACCGTTCTTC.

This CDR3 reads CASSLFRSSGDEQFF. The CDR3 region has the DNA TGCGCCAGCAGCTTATTCCGATCTTCAGGGGATGAGCAGTTCTTC. This sequence joins TRBV5-1 and TRBJ2-1, with D perhaps matching TRBD1 (6 bases). Trimming removed 2 bases from V and 8 bases from J, with 17 bases in between. This CDR3 comprises 15 residues. The germline V gene has CDR1 SGHRS and CDR2 YFSETQ. The variable domain in full, with the rest retrieved from reference TRBV5-1 and TRBJ2-1, is KAGVTQTPRYLIKTRGQQVTLSCSPISGHRSVSWYQQTPGQGLQFLFEYFSETQRNKGNFPGRFSGRQFSNSRSEMNVSTLELGDSALYLCASSLFRSSGDEQFFGPGTRLTVL.

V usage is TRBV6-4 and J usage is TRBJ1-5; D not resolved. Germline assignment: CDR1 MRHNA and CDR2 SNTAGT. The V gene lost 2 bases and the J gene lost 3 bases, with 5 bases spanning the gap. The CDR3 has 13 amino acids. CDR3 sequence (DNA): TGTGCCAGCAGTGACCTACCCAATCAGCCCCAGCATTTT. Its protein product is CASSDLPNQPQHF.

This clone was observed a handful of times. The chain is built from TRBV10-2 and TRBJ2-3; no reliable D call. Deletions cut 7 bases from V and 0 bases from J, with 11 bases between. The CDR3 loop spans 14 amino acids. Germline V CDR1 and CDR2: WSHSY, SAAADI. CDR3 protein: CASNDRLSTDTQYF. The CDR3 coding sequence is TGCGCCAGCAATGACCGACTGAGCACAGATACGCAGTATTTT.

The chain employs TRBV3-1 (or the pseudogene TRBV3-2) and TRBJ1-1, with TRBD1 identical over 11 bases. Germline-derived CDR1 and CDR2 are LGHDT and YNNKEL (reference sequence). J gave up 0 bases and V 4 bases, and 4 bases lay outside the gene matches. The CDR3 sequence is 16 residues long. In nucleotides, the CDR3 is TGTGCCAGCAGCCCCTGGACAGGGGGCGTGAACACTGAAGCTTTCTTT. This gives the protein CASSPWTGGVNTEAFF.

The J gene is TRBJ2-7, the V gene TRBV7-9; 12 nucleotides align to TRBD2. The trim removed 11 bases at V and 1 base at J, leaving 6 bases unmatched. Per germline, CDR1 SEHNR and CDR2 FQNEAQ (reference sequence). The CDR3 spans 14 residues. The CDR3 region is CAVTTSGGSYEQYF. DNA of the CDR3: TGTGCCGTAACAACTAGCGGGGGGTCCTACGAGCAGTACTTC.

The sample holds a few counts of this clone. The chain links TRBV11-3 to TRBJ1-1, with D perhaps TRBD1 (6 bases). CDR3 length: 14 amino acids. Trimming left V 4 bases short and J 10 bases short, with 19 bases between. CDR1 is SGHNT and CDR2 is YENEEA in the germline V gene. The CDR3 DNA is TGTGCCAGCAGCTCCCATCAACAGGGTCGGGTAGCTTTCTTT. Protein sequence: CASSSHQQGRVAFF.

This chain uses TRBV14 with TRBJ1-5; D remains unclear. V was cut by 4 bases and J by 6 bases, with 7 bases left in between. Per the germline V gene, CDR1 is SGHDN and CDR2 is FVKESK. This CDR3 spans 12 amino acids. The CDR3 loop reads CASSRGSQPQHF. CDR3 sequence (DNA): TGTGCCAGCAGCCGCGGGAGTCAGCCCCAGCATTTT.